This T cell receptor (beta chain) was identified in a study of CD8 T cells in ankylosing spondylitis. From the 5' RACE reads, TCRdb called clonotypes with MiXCR, one entry per CDR3 protein. Of approximately 350,000 distinct CDR3 sequences in the sample, roughly 15% were seen once. The table lists this clonotype with many counts. This CDR3 region has 15 residues. V was clipped by 5 bases and J by 4 bases; unmatched bases: 8. V usage is TRBV12-3 or TRBV12-4 and J usage is TRBJ2-5, with 9 bases identical to TRBD1. The sample comprised blood, either unsorted or a sorted T cell fraction (not recorded which). The receptor was derived from a male donor with ankylosing spondylitis or in good health (not recorded which). CDR3 sequence (DNA): TGTGCCAGCAGTCGGACAGGGGAAGAGGGAGAGACCCAGTACTTC. It encodes CASSRTGEEGETQYF.